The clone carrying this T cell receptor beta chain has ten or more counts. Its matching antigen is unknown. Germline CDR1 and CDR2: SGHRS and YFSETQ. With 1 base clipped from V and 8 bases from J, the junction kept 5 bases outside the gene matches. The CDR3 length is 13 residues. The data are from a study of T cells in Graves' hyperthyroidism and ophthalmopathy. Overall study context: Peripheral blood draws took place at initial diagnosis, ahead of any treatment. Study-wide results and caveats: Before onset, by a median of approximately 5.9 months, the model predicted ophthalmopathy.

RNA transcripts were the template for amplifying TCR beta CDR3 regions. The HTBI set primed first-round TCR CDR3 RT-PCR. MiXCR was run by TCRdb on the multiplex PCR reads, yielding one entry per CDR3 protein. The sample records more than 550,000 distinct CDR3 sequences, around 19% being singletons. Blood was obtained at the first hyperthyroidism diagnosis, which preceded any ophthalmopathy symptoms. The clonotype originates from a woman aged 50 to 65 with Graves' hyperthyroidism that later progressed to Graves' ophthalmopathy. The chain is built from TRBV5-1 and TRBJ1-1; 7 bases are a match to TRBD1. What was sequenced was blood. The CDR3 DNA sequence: TGCGCCAGCAGCTTGACGGGGGACAGCGAAGCTTTCTTT. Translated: CASSLTGDSEAFF.